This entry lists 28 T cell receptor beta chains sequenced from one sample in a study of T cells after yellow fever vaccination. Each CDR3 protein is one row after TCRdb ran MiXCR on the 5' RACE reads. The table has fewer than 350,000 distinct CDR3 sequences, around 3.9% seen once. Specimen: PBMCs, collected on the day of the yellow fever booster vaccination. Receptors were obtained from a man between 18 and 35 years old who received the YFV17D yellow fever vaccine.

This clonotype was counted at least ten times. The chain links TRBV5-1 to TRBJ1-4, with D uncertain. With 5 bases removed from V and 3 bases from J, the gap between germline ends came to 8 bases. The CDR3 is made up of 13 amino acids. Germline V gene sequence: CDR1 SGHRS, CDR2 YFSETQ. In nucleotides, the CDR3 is TGCGCCAGCAGGGTGGGAGCTAATGAAAAACTGTTTTTT. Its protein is CASRVGANEKLFF.

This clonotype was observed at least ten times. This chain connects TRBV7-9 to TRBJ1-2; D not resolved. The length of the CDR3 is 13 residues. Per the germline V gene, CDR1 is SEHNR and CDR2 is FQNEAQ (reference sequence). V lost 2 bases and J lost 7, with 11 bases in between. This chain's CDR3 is CASSLSLTGGYTF. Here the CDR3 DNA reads TGTGCCAGCAGCTTAAGTCTTACTGGTGGCTACACCTTC.

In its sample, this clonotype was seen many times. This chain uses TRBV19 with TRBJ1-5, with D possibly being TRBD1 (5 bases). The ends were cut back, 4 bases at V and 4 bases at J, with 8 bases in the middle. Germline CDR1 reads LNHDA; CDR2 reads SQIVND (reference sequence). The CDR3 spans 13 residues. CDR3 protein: CASSTQGNQPQHF. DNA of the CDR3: TGTGCCAGTAGTACCCAGGGAAATCAGCCCCAGCATTTT.

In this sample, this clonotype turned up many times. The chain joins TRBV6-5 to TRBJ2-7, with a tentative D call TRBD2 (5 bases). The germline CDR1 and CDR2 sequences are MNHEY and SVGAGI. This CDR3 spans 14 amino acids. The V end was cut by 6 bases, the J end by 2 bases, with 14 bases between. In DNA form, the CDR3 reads TGTGCCAGCAGCCCTCGGCGGGCCACCTACGAGCAGTACGTC. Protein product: CASSPRRATYEQYV.

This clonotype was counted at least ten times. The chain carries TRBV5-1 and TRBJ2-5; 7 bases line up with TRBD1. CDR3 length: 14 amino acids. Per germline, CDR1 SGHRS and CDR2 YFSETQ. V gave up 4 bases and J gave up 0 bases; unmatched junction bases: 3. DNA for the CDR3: TGCGCCAGCAGCCGTGACAGGGACCAAGAGACCCAGTACTTC. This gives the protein CASSRDRDQETQYF.

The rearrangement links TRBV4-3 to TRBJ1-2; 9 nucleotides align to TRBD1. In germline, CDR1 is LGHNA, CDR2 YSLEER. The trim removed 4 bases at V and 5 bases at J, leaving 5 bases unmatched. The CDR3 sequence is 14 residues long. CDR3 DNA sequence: TGCGCCAGCAGCCCCCAAGGGACAGGGTATGGCTACACCTTC. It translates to CASSPQGTGYGYTF.

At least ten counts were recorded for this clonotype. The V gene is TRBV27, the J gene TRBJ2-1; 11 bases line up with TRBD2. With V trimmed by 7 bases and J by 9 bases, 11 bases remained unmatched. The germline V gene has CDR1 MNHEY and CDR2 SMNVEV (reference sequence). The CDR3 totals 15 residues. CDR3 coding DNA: TGTGCCAGCACCATACTAGCGGGGGCCCCGTTTGAGCAGTTCTTC. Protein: CASTILAGAPFEQFF.

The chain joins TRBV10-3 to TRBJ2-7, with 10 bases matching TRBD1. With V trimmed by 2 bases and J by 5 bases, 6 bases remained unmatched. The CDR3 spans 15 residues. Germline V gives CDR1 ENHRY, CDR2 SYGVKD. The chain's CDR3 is CAISEPRDRGDEQYV. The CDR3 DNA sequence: TGTGCCATCAGTGAGCCAAGGGACAGGGGCGACGAGCAGTACGTC.

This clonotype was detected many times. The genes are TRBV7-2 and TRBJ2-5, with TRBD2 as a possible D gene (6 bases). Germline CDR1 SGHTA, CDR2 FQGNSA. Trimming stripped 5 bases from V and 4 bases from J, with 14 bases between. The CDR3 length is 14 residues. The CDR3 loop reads CASSPRAGTETQYF. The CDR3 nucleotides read TGTGCCAGCAGCCCACGGGCGGGGACAGAGACCCAGTACTTC.

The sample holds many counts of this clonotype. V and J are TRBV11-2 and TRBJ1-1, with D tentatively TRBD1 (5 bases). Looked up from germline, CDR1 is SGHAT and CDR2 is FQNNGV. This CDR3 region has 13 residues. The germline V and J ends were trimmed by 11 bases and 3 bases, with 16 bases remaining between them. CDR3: CAGGGSGDTEAFF. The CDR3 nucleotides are TGTGCCGGGGGGGGTTCGGGTGACACTGAAGCTTTCTTT.

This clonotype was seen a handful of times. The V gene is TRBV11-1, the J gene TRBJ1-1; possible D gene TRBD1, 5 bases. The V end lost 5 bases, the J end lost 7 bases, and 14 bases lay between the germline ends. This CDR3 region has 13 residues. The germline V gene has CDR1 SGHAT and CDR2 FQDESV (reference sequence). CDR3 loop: CASSNPGYDEAFF. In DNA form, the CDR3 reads TGTGCCAGCAGCAACCCAGGGTACGATGAAGCTTTCTTT.

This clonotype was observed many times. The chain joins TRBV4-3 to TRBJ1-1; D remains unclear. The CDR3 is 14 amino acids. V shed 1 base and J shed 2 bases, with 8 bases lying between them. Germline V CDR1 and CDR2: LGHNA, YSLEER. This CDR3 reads CASSQGYLNTEAFF. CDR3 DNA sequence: TGCGCCAGCAGCCAAGGCTATTTAAACACTGAAGCTTTCTTT.

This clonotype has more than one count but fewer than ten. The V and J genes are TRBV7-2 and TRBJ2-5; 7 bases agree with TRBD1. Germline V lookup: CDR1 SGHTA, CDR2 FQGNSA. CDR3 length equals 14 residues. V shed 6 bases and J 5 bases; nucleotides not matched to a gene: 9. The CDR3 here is CASRLRGRRETQYF. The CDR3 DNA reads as TGTGCCAGCAGGTTAAGGGGGCGCAGGGAGACCCAGTACTTC.

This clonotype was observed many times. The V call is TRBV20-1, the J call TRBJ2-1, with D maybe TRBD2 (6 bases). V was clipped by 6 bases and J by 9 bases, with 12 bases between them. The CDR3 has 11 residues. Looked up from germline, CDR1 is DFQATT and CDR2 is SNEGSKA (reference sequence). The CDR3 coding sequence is TGCAGTGCGTTACGGGGGAGTGAGCAGTTCTTC. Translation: CSALRGSEQFF.

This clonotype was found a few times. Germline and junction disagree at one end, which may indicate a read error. CDR3 sequence (DNA): TGTGCCAGTAGTATGATTCGAGGGGGCGCATCCTTC. It yields the protein CASSMIRGGASF. The chain combines TRBV19 with TRBJ1-2, with 7 bases fitting TRBD1. This CDR3 is built from 12 residues. Germline V gene lookup returns CDR1 LNHDA and CDR2 SQIVND (reference sequence).

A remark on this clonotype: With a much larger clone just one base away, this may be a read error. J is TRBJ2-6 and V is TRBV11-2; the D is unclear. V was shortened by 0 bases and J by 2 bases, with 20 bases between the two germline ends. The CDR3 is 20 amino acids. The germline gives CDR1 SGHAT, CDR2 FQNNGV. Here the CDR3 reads CASSLDQKVSLRTGANVLTF. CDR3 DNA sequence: TGTGCCAGCAGCTTAGACCAGAAGGTGTCTCTAAGAACTGGGGCCAACGTCCTGACTTTC.

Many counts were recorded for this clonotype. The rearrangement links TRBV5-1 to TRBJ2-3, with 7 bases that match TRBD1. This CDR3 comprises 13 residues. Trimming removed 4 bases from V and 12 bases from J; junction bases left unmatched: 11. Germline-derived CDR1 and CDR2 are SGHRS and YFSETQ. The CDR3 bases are TGCGCCAGCAGCCCCACCGACAGGGAAGAACAGTATTTT. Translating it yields CASSPTDREEQYF.

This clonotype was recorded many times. The CDR3 nucleotides are TGTGCCAGCAGCTTGGGACAGGGGGAACCCAGGGAGACCCAGTACTTC. Translated, it gives CASSLGQGEPRETQYF. The V call is TRBV7-9, the J call TRBJ2-5; 11 positions agree with TRBD1. Unmatched junction bases numbered 8, after V lost 3 bases and J lost 5 bases. This CDR3 contains 16 residues. Germline V gene data show CDR1 as SEHNR and CDR2 as FQNEAQ (reference sequence).

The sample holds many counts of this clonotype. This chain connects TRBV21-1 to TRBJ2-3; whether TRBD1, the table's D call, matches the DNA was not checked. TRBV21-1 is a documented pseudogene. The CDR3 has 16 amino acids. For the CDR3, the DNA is TGTGCCAGCAGCGCTCTCCGGGACGGAGCACTGGTGACGCAGTATTTT. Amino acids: CASSALRDGALVTQYF.

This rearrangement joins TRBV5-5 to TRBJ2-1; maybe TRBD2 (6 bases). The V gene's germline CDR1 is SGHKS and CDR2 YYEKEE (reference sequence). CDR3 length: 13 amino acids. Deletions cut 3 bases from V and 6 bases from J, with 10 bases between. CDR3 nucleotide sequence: TGTGCCAGCAGCTGGGTCGGGGGCAATGAGCAGTTCTTC. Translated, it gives CASSWVGGNEQFF.

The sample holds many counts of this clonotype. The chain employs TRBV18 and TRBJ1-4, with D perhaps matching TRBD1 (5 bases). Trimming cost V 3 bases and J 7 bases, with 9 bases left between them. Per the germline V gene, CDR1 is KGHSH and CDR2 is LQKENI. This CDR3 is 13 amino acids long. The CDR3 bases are TGTGCCAGCTCACCGGGGACGGTTGAAAAACTGTTTTTT. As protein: CASSPGTVEKLFF.

DNA of the CDR3: TGTGCCACCGGGACAACGAACACCGGGGAGCTGTTTTTT. This sequence encodes CATGTTNTGELFF. The chain combines TRBV11-3 with TRBJ2-2, with D possibly matching TRBD1 (6 bases). Trimming left V 10 bases short and J 0 bases short, with 9 bases between. CDR1 and CDR2 (germline): SGHNT, YENEEA. This CDR3 has 13 amino acids.

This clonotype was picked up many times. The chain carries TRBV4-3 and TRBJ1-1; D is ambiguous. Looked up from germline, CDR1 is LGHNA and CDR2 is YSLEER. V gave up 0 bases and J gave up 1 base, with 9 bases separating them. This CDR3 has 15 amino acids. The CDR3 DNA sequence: TGCGCCAGCAGCCAAGAGGTCGCAGAGAACACTGAAGCTTTCTTT. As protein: CASSQEVAENTEAFF.

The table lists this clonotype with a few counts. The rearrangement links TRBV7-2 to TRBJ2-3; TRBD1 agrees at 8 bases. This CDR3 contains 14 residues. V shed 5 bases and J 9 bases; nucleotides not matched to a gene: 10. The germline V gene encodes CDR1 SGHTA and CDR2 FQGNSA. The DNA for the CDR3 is TGTGCCAGCAGCCTGACAGGGGAGACGAGAACGCAGTATTTT. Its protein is CASSLTGETRTQYF.

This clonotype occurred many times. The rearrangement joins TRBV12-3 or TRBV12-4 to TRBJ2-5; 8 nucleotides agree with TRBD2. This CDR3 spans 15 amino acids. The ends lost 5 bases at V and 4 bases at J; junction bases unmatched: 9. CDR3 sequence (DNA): TGTGCCAGCAGTCTCACCAGCGGGGGTGGAGAGACCCAGTACTTC. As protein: CASSLTSGGGETQYF.

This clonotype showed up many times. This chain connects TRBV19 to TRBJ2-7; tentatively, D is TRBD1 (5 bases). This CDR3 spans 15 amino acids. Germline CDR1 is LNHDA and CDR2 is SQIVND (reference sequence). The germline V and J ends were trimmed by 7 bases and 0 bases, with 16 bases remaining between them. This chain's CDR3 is CASTPNWGRSYEQYF. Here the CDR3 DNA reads TGTGCCAGTACCCCAAACTGGGGCCGCTCCTACGAGCAGTACTTC.

The DNA for the CDR3 is TGTGCCAGCAGCCCAAGATCTGGGGCCAACGTCCTGACTTTC. It yields the protein CASSPRSGANVLTF. The chain couples TRBV5-4 to TRBJ2-6, with unresolved D. The CDR3 loop spans 14 amino acids. V lost 4 bases, J lost 1 base, and 6 bases lay in between. CDR1 SGHNT and CDR2 YYREEE come from the germline V gene (reference sequence).

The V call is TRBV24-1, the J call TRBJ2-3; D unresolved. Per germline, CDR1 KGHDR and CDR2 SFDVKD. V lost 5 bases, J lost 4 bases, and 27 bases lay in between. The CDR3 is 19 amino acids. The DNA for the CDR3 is TGTGCCACCAGTGCTCCTCTCTATACGGAAGGGCGATTAGCAGATACGCAGTATTTT. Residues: CATSAPLYTEGRLADTQYF.